This T cell receptor beta chain was sequenced for a study of blood T cell repertoires in COVID-19. V lost 0 bases, J lost 2 bases, and 4 bases lay in between. CDR3 length equals 13 residues. The V gene's germline CDR1 is SNHLY and CDR2 FYNNEI. As handled by the study authors: Quantification of nucleated cells was approximated via reference gene primer amplification. Assay used: immunoSEQ multiplex PCR; TCRdb lists only in-frame clones, some missing. V and J calls and clone size are as listed in that table; D and trimming were resolved from the DNA. Of some 55,000 clones listed, 85% to 95% are singletons.

The sample consisted of peripheral blood. The chain is built from TRBV2 and TRBJ1-2, with unresolved D. The origin of this receptor is a human donor in a cohort sampled during active COVID-19. The CDR3: CASSEARNYGYTF. Here the CDR3 DNA reads TGTGCCAGCAGTGAAGCTCGGAACTATGGCTACACCTTC.